Shown below are 11 T cell receptor beta chains from a single sample sequenced in a study of T cells after yellow fever vaccination. TCRdb reanalysed the 5' RACE reads using MiXCR and keeps one entry per CDR3 protein. The profile shows about 130,000 distinct CDR3 sequences, over 8% of them singletons. The material sequenced was CD8+ T cells sorted from PBMCs, taken on the day of the yellow fever booster vaccination. These receptors were obtained from a man aged 18 to 30 who received the YFV17D yellow fever vaccine.

This clonotype was counted between two and nine times. This chain links TRBV6-5 with TRBJ2-1; the D is unclear. This CDR3 region has 17 residues. V lost 4 bases and J lost 2, with 18 bases in between. In germline, CDR1 is MNHEY, CDR2 SVGAGI. The CDR3 coding sequence is TGTGCCAGCAGTTCCCGGCGGTATCTTGGGACCTACAATGAGCAGTTCTTC. It encodes CASSSRRYLGTYNEQFF.

In its sample, this clonotype was seen a few times. The chain uses TRBV6-5 and TRBJ2-1, with D unclear. Looked up from germline, CDR1 is MNHEY and CDR2 is SVGAGI. This CDR3 is built from 13 residues. V dropped 6 bases and J dropped 0 bases, with 6 bases sitting between them. This CDR3 is CASSHNSYNEQFF. CDR3 bases: TGTGCCAGCAGCCACAACTCCTACAATGAGCAGTTCTTC.

The J gene is TRBJ2-2, the V gene TRBV29-1; D unresolved. The ends were cut back, 4 bases at V and 5 bases at J, with 11 bases in the middle. CDR1 and CDR2 from the germline V gene are SQVTM and ANQGSEA. This CDR3 is built from 13 residues. The CDR3 bases are TGCAGCGTTGGGGCGCCGCGTACCGGGGAGCTGTTTTTT. Its translation is CSVGAPRTGELFF.

This clonotype turned up a few times. The chain uses TRBV6-6 and TRBJ2-7, with 9 bases matching TRBD1. This CDR3 spans 13 amino acids. Germline CDR1 reads MNHNY; CDR2 reads SVGAGI (reference sequence). After removal of 6 bases from V and 4 bases from J, the junction contained 4 bases not matched to a gene. The CDR3 DNA follows: TGTGCCAGCAGCCAACAGGGGGCATACGAGCAGTACGTC. It yields the protein CASSQQGAYEQYV.

V and J are TRBV20-1 and TRBJ2-3; 12 positions match TRBD2. With 5 bases clipped from V and 4 bases from J, the junction kept 13 bases outside the gene matches. The CDR3 loop spans 17 amino acids. CDR1 is DFQATT, CDR2 SNEGSKA, per germline (reference sequence). The CDR3 DNA reads as TGCAGTGCTGCAGAGCCACTAGCGGGGGGTTATGCAGATACGCAGTATTTT. It is translated as CSAAEPLAGGYADTQYF.

In this sample, this clonotype turned up a few times. The gene calls are TRBV4-1 and TRBJ2-5; unclear D gene. Trimming removed 0 bases at V and 2 bases at J, with 10 bases between. Germline values: CDR1 MGHRA, CDR2 YSYEKL. There are 15 residues in the CDR3. CDR3 loop: CASSQDLGNQETQYF. CDR3 DNA sequence: TGCGCCAGCAGCCAAGATCTTGGGAATCAAGAGACCCAGTACTTC.

The CDR3 sequence: CASSYDGSPYEQYF. The CDR3 coding sequence is TGTGCCAGCAGTTACGACGGATCACCCTACGAGCAGTACTTC. This chain uses TRBV7-9 with TRBJ2-7; D is ambiguous. Germline assignment: CDR1 SEHNR and CDR2 FQNEAQ (reference sequence). Between the trimmed V and J ends, which lost 6 bases and 2 bases, there was a span of 14 bases. This CDR3 is built from 14 residues.

This clonotype was seen ten or more times. The chain's CDR3 is CASSSPAESYEQYV. CDR3 nucleotide sequence: TGCGCCAGCAGCTCCCCGGCAGAGTCCTACGAGCAGTACGTC. The chain uses TRBV5-1 and TRBJ2-7; unclear D gene. CDR3 length equals 14 residues. V gave up 3 bases and J gave up 1 base, with 11 bases separating them. Germline V gene sequence: CDR1 SGHRS, CDR2 YFSETQ.

This clonotype showed up just a few times. The CDR3 nucleotides are TGTGCCAGCAGTTCGGGAACCTACAATGAGCAGTTCTTC. This translates into CASSSGTYNEQFF. The chain is built from TRBV27 and TRBJ2-1, with D possibly matching TRBD2 (5 bases). This CDR3 has 13 residues. Germline V gives CDR1 MNHEY, CDR2 SMNVEV (reference sequence). Trimming removed 4 bases at V and 2 bases at J, with 6 bases between.

Ten or more counts support this clonotype. V gene TRBV6-2 or TRBV6-3 combines with J gene TRBJ2-7; the D gene is possibly TRBD1 (6 bases). The CDR3 contains 12 residues. Germline CDR1 is MNHEY and CDR2 is SVGEGT. Deletions cut 6 bases from V and 3 bases from J, with 9 bases between. The CDR3 is CASSRTVYEQYV. The DNA for the CDR3 is TGTGCCAGCAGCAGGACAGTCTACGAGCAGTACGTC.

This chain links TRBV3-1 with TRBJ2-3; 9 nucleotides match TRBD2. Trimming took 0 bases from V and 2 from J; bases not matched to a gene: 6. This CDR3 is 17 amino acids long. Per germline, CDR1 LGHDT and CDR2 YNNKEL (reference sequence). In nucleotides, the CDR3 is TGTGCCAGCAGCCAAGAGGGAGGACTAGCGATCACAGATACGCAGTATTTT. It encodes CASSQEGGLAITDTQYF.